Presented here are 28 T cell receptor beta chains from one specimen sequenced in a study of cytomegalovirus exposure and HLA in healthy donors. Amplification used 60 Vbeta primers and 13 Jbeta primers. Repertoires were generated with immunoSEQ multiplex PCR, while TCRdb's copy carries only in-frame clones and drops some. The sample contains over 100,000 clones, about 80% of which appear only once. Sequenced material: PBMCs. The receptors stem from a woman aged 50 to 60 in good health and CMV-seropositive.

The genes are TRBV15 and TRBJ2-2; maybe TRBD1 (5 bases). The CDR3 spans 17 residues. CDR1 and CDR2 from the germline V gene are LNHNV and YYDKDF (reference sequence). V gave up 1 base and J gave up 0 bases, with 12 bases separating them. The CDR3 loop is CATSRAGREANTGELFF. The DNA of the CDR3 is TGTGCCACCAGCAGAGCGGGCAGGGAAGCGAACACCGGGGAGCTGTTTTTT.

This clone is a singleton in its sample. The DNA for the CDR3 is TGTGCCAGTAGCAGCGACAGGGGGCCAGGACAGCCCCAGCATTTT. This translates into CASSSDRGPGQPQHF. This chain uses TRBV19 with TRBJ1-5; 10 bases align to TRBD1. Trimming took 6 bases from V and 7 from J; bases not matched to a gene: 9. The CDR3 runs to 15 residues. Germline values: CDR1 LNHDA, CDR2 SQIVND (reference sequence).

V gene TRBV10-2 combines with J gene TRBJ2-3; possible D gene TRBD2, 5 bases. Germline V gene sequence: CDR1 WSHSY, CDR2 SAAADI. V was clipped by 4 bases and J by 0 bases, with 14 bases between them. There are 16 residues in the CDR3. This CDR3 reads CASSVLGAASTDTQYF. The CDR3 DNA follows: TGCGCCAGCAGTGTCCTCGGAGCGGCCAGCACAGATACGCAGTATTTT.

The genes are TRBV5-1 and TRBJ2-1; 7 bases fit TRBD2. V shed 4 bases, J shed 4 bases, and the junction held 5 bases outside the gene matches. The CDR3 runs to 14 residues. Germline assignment: CDR1 SGHRS and CDR2 YFSETQ. The CDR3 region has the DNA TGCGCCAGCAGCCCGGCGGGAGCTTACAATGAGCAGTTCTTC. It specifies CASSPAGAYNEQFF.

The V and J genes are TRBV5-4 and TRBJ2-7, with 8 positions matching TRBD1. The germline V gene encodes CDR1 SGHNT and CDR2 YYREEE (reference sequence). Trimming at V came to 4 bases and at J to 7 bases, leaving 10 bases not matched to a gene. CDR3 length equals 14 residues. This CDR3 is CASSHRQGQEEQYF. As DNA, the CDR3 is TGTGCCAGCAGCCACCGACAGGGGCAGGAGGAGCAGTACTTC.

This clone came up a few times. This chain connects TRBV7-6 to TRBJ2-1; possible D gene TRBD2, 7 bases. Germline CDR1 SGHVS, CDR2 FNYEAQ. Trimming stripped 1 base from V and 9 bases from J, with 16 bases between. The CDR3 has 15 amino acids. CDR3 sequence (DNA): TGTGCCAGCAGCTTAGGTCGGGGGCCGGGGGGTGAGCAGTTCTTC. It yields the protein CASSLGRGPGGEQFF.

The chain combines TRBV6-6 with TRBJ1-5, with D possibly TRBD1 on 5 matching bases. The germline V gene has CDR1 MNHNY and CDR2 SVGAGI (reference sequence). There are 13 residues in the CDR3. Trimming cost V 6 bases and J 7 bases, with 13 bases left between them. The CDR3 protein is CASRTVVGQPQHF. CDR3 bases: TGTGCCAGCAGGACAGTTGTTGGGCAGCCCCAGCATTTT.

The rearrangement links TRBV21-1 to TRBJ2-1; TRBD1 reflects the table's D call only, with no check against the DNA. TRBV21-1 is noted as a pseudogene. The CDR3 loop spans 17 amino acids. The CDR3 is CASSKVAKTGFYNEQFF. CDR3 sequence (DNA): TGTGCCAGCAGCAAAGTGGCTAAGACAGGGTTCTACAATGAGCAGTTCTTC.

The chain couples TRBV5-4 to TRBJ1-6; possibly TRBD1 for D (6 bases). CDR1 SGHNT and CDR2 YYREEE come from the germline V gene (reference sequence). The V gene lost 7 bases and the J gene lost 4 bases, with 9 bases spanning the gap. The CDR3 has 13 residues. CDR3 nucleotides: TGTGCCAGCGGACAGTCGTATAATTCACCCCTCCACTTT. Protein product: CASGQSYNSPLHF.

The rearrangement joins TRBV2 to TRBJ2-5, with D possibly being TRBD1 (5 bases). CDR1 SNHLY and CDR2 FYNNEI come from the germline V gene. The CDR3 has 14 amino acids. V was shortened by 4 bases and J by 4 bases, with 13 bases between the two germline ends. The CDR3 nucleotides read TGTGCCAGCAGTGTTCGGCAGGGTGGAGAGACCCAGTACTTC. Its translation is CASSVRQGGETQYF.

This clone came up a few times. The CDR3 coding sequence is TGTGCCAGCAGTGTGGGGGGGGCCCAGGGGTTTACTGAAGCTTTCTTT. It yields the protein CASSVGGAQGFTEAFF. This chain joins TRBV2 and TRBJ1-1, with D possibly being TRBD1 (6 bases). The CDR3 is made up of 16 amino acids. Germline-derived CDR1 and CDR2 are SNHLY and FYNNEI. V shed 4 bases and J shed 5 bases, with 20 bases lying between them.

This chain connects TRBV7-2 to TRBJ2-1; a possible D gene is TRBD1 (6 bases). The V end was cut by 1 base, the J end by 7 bases, with 8 bases between. The V gene's germline CDR1 is SGHTA and CDR2 FQGNSA. CDR3 size: 13 residues. In nucleotides, the CDR3 is TGTGCCAGCAGCTTAGTAACAGGGAATGAGCAGTTCTTC. Residues: CASSLVTGNEQFF.

The table lists this clone with a count of one. This CDR3 reads CASSLTGGNSPLHF. The CDR3 DNA sequence: TGTGCCAGCAGCCTCACAGGGGGCAATTCACCCCTCCACTTT. The rearrangement joins TRBV11-2 to TRBJ1-6; 9 nucleotides align to TRBD1. Germline assignment: CDR1 SGHAT and CDR2 FQNNGV. Trimming removed 5 bases from V and 7 bases from J; junction bases left unmatched: 3. This CDR3 is built from 14 residues.

This chain connects TRBV2 to TRBJ2-2; perhaps TRBD2 as D (5 bases). Deletions cut 6 bases from V and 4 bases from J, with 9 bases between. The germline V gene encodes CDR1 SNHLY and CDR2 FYNNEI. The CDR3 loop spans 13 amino acids. The chain's CDR3 is CASRPEGTGELFF. The DNA for the CDR3 is TGTGCCAGCAGGCCCGAGGGCACCGGGGAGCTGTTTTTT.

This chain links TRBV2 with TRBJ1-1, with a possible D match to TRBD1 (6 bases). The CDR3 covers 14 residues. The V and J ends lost 6 bases and 4 bases respectively, with 15 bases between them. The germline CDR1 and CDR2 sequences are SNHLY and FYNNEI. The CDR3 nucleotides are TGTGCCAGCAGCCCACAGGGAGGGAGCACTGAAGCTTTCTTT. It encodes CASSPQGGSTEAFF.

This clone was counted between two and nine times. The chain is built from TRBV19 and TRBJ2-1, with D unclear. Germline CDR1 LNHDA, CDR2 SQIVND (reference sequence). Trimming removed 2 bases from V and 5 bases from J, with 4 bases in between. This CDR3 region has 12 residues. The DNA for the CDR3 is TGTGCCAGTAGTATAATAAACAATGAGCAGTTCTTC. Its translation: CASSIINNEQFF.

This clone showed up just once. The V gene is TRBV2, the J gene TRBJ2-5, with 8 bases that match TRBD1. The ends lost 3 bases at V and 2 bases at J; junction bases unmatched: 2. This CDR3 contains 14 residues. From germline, CDR1 is SNHLY and CDR2 FYNNEI. In nucleotides, the CDR3 is TGTGCCAGCAGTGAGGACAGGGCGCAAGAGACCCAGTACTTC. It yields the protein CASSEDRAQETQYF.

This clone was counted between two and nine times. Sequence at one end of the junction differs from germline and may be a read error. The chain couples TRBV10-3 to TRBJ2-7; TRBD1 is a possible D gene (6 bases). The CDR3 consists of 11 residues. The germline gives CDR1 ENHRY, CDR2 SYGVKD. The CDR3 DNA sequence: TGTGCCATCAGGGAGGTACAGGGCAAAACCTTC. Protein sequence: CAIREVQGKTF.

The chain links TRBV12-5 to TRBJ2-7; TRBD1 matches at 7 bases. This CDR3 region has 16 residues. V shed 7 bases, J shed 4 bases, and the junction held 16 bases outside the gene matches. CDR1 and CDR2 from the germline V gene are LGHNT and FRNRAP. The CDR3: CASAIPRGQPVYEQYF. CDR3 sequence (DNA): TGTGCTAGTGCCATCCCTCGGGGACAGCCAGTTTACGAGCAGTACTTC.

The chain joins TRBV5-4 to TRBJ1-5; the D gene is possibly TRBD1 (6 bases). CDR3 length: 15 residues. CDR1 and CDR2 (germline): SGHNT, YYREEE (reference sequence). Trimming took 8 bases from V and 4 from J, leaving 19 bases between them. CDR3 in DNA: TGTGCCAGTCCCGCCGGTGCAGGGGTAAATCAGCCCCAGCATTTT. It yields the protein CASPAGAGVNQPQHF.

This clone was seen once. The V call is TRBV5-1, the J call TRBJ2-5, with TRBD2 matching over 14 bases. The CDR3 has 16 residues. V lost 4 bases to trimming and J lost 5 bases; unmatched junction nucleotides: 7. Germline assignment: CDR1 SGHRS and CDR2 YFSETQ. The CDR3 sequence is CASSRGTSGGGETQYF. The CDR3 DNA reads TGCGCCAGCAGCCGAGGGACTAGCGGGGGAGGGGAGACCCAGTACTTC.

J is TRBJ2-3 and V is TRBV18, with 8 bases aligning to TRBD1. The ends lost 6 bases at V and 0 bases at J; junction bases unmatched: 11. This CDR3 region has 17 residues. Germline assignment: CDR1 KGHSH and CDR2 LQKENI. This chain's CDR3 is CASSPQGAAVSTDTQYF. CDR3 DNA sequence: TGTGCCAGCTCCCCCCAGGGGGCAGCGGTGAGCACAGATACGCAGTATTTT.

The chain uses TRBV6-1 and TRBJ1-3, with TRBD1 identical over 8 bases. Germline V gene lookup returns CDR1 MNHNS and CDR2 SASEGT. J was trimmed by 2 bases and V by 6 bases; bases with no gene match: 0. The CDR3 sequence is 13 residues long. DNA for the CDR3: TGTGCCAGCAGGACAGGGGCTGGAAACACCATATATTTT. Its protein product is CASRTGAGNTIYF.

This chain joins TRBV4-3 and TRBJ2-1, with a possible D match to TRBD2 (5 bases). Germline V gene sequence: CDR1 LGHNA, CDR2 YSLEER. Trimming took 3 bases from V and 5 from J, leaving 14 bases between them. The CDR3 runs to 15 residues. Here the CDR3 reads CASSQSRWGDNEQFF. For the CDR3, the DNA is TGCGCCAGCAGCCAGAGCAGGTGGGGAGACAATGAGCAGTTCTTC.

The rearrangement joins TRBV18 to TRBJ2-1, with 9 bases that match TRBD1. This CDR3 has 16 amino acids. Germline-derived CDR1 and CDR2 are KGHSH and LQKENI. The ends lost 4 bases at V and 9 bases at J; junction bases unmatched: 13. DNA of the CDR3: TGTGCCAGCTCACTAGGACAGGGGATGTTTTATGGTGAGCAGTTCTTC. The encoded protein is CASSLGQGMFYGEQFF. Together with reference TRBV18 and TRBJ2-1, the CDR3 gives the full variable domain: NAGVMQNPRHLVRRRGQEARLRCSPMKGHSHVYWYRQLPEEGLKFMVYLQKENIIDESGMPKERFSAEFPKEGPSILRIQQVVRGDSAAYFCASSLGQGMFYGEQFFGPGTRLTVL.

V gene TRBV6-5 combines with J gene TRBJ2-7; possibly TRBD1 for D (6 bases). Germline V gene lookup returns CDR1 MNHEY and CDR2 SVGAGI. The CDR3 is 13 amino acids. V was shortened by 5 bases and J by 6 bases, with 14 bases between the two germline ends. CDR3 nucleotides: TGTGCCAGCAGTACAGGGACCACGTTCGAGCAGTACTTC. It encodes CASSTGTTFEQYF.

This chain uses TRBV4-1 with TRBJ1-1, with 8 nucleotides matching TRBD1. The V gene end was trimmed by 4 bases and the J gene end by 5 bases; junction bases not matched to a gene: 9. CDR1 and CDR2 from the germline V gene are MGHRA and YSYEKL. The CDR3 totals 15 residues. The CDR3 DNA is TGCGCCAGCAGCCGCATGACAGGGGTAAAGACTGAAGCTTTCTTT. Protein: CASSRMTGVKTEAFF.

The rearrangement joins TRBV18 to TRBJ2-4, with 8 bases identical to TRBD1. The germline gives CDR1 KGHSH, CDR2 LQKENI. V shed 6 bases, J shed 5 bases, and the junction held 6 bases outside the gene matches. The CDR3 has 14 residues. The CDR3, as DNA: TGTGCCAGCTCCCTCACAGGGGGAGAAAACATTCAGTACTTC. Protein sequence: CASSLTGGENIQYF.